This T cell receptor (beta chain) was recorded in a study of T-cell reconstitution after alpha-beta-depleted transplantation in children. Trimming stripped 1 base from V and 2 bases from J, with 16 bases between. CDR1 and CDR2 from the germline V gene are SGHRS and YFSETQ. This CDR3 comprises 16 residues. The TCRbeta library was prepared with unique molecular identifiers. TCRdb recomputed calls from the PCR reads with MiXCR, one row per CDR3 protein. The data contain fewer than 750,000 distinct CDR3 sequences, 27% of them singletons. Study-wide results and limits: One year after transplant, T-cell counts and diversity came mostly from newly produced T cells.

This clonotype was counted a few times. What it binds is unknown. The material sequenced was PBMCs, taken before TCRalphabeta/CD19-depleted stem cell transplant. The rearrangement links TRBV5-1 to TRBJ2-7; D gene ambiguous. This clonotype originated in a boy younger than two with Wiskott-Aldrich syndrome, due to receive a stem cell transplant. CDR3 DNA: TGCGCCAGCAGCTTGATACCTAGAAAGCCTCCCTACGAGCAGTACTTC. The encoded protein is CASSLIPRKPPYEQYF.